What follows are 30 T cell receptor beta chains derived from one specimen sequenced in a study of cytomegalovirus exposure and HLA in healthy donors. Primers included in the PCR were 60 Vbeta and 13 Jbeta primers. Produced via immunoSEQ multiplex PCR; TCRdb's table is partial and in-frame only. The data hold roughly 140,000 clones, with about two thirds observed a single time. The sequenced sample was PBMCs. Receptor source: a middle-aged man in good health and CMV-seronegative.

The V call is TRBV14, the J call TRBJ1-1, with D unresolved. V was pared by 5 bases and J by 0 bases, with 10 bases between. CDR1 is SGHDN, CDR2 FVKESK, per germline. This CDR3 contains 14 residues. CDR3 nucleotide sequence: TGTGCCAGCAGCGCATACTCCATGAACACTGAAGCTTTCTTT. As protein: CASSAYSMNTEAFF.

The chain is built from TRBV18 and TRBJ2-1; 8 bases are shared with TRBD1. The CDR3 has 17 residues. Germline V lookup: CDR1 KGHSH, CDR2 LQKENI. Losses at the gene ends were 0 bases for V and 3 bases for J; bases not matched to a gene: 7. The CDR3 DNA is TGTGCCAGCTCACCACCCCCGACAGGGGTAAACTACAATGAGCAGTTCTTC. Protein product: CASSPPPTGVNYNEQFF.

J is TRBJ2-1 and V is TRBV7-9; D remains ambiguous. Germline CDR1 reads SEHNR; CDR2 reads FQNEAQ (reference sequence). The CDR3 is 12 residues long. V lost 11 bases and J 6 bases, leaving 14 bases between the germline ends. CDR3 bases: TGTGCCGGCGCGCGGTCTAGCAATGAGCAGTTCTTC. Encoded protein: CAGARSSNEQFF.

This rearrangement joins TRBV5-1 to TRBJ2-2; 7 nucleotides line up with TRBD2. Looked up from germline, CDR1 is SGHRS and CDR2 is YFSETQ. V shed 4 bases, J shed 8 bases, and the junction held 5 bases outside the gene matches. This CDR3 region has 13 residues. CDR3 region: CASSTSLAGELFF. The CDR3 bases are TGCGCCAGCAGCACCTCACTAGCGGGGGAGCTGTTTTTT. The full variable domain, its missing parts supplied by reference TRBV5-1 and TRBJ2-2, is KAGVTQTPRYLIKTRGQQVTLSCSPISGHRSVSWYQQTPGQGLQFLFEYFSETQRNKGNFPGRFSGRQFSNSRSEMNVSTLELGDSALYLCASSTSLAGELFFGEGSRLTVL.

This sequence joins TRBV19 and TRBJ1-1, with 10 bases identical to TRBD1. Germline-derived CDR1 and CDR2 are LNHDA and SQIVND (reference sequence). With 6 bases clipped from V and 3 bases from J, the junction kept 10 bases outside the gene matches. This CDR3 has 16 amino acids. Here the CDR3 DNA reads TGTGCCAGTAGCCTCCTGGGACAGGGGTTATACACTGAAGCTTTCTTT. Translated, it gives CASSLLGQGLYTEAFF.

J is TRBJ2-4 and V is TRBV15; 11 bases line up with TRBD2. The CDR3 runs to 18 residues. The germline CDR1 and CDR2 sequences are LNHNV and YYDKDF (reference sequence). Trimming took 4 bases from V and 0 from J; bases not matched to a gene: 8. The CDR3 DNA is TGTGCCACCAGCAAGTTGGCTAGCGGGGGGCTAGCCAAAAACATTCAGTACTTC. Translated, it gives CATSKLASGGLAKNIQYF.

The chain links TRBV5-1 to TRBJ1-1; perhaps TRBD1 as D (5 bases). V gave up 2 bases and J gave up 4 bases, with 18 bases separating them. The germline V gene has CDR1 SGHRS and CDR2 YFSETQ. The CDR3 is made up of 16 amino acids. CDR3 amino acids: CASSFSGEGRGTEAFF. The CDR3 coding sequence is TGCGCCAGCAGCTTCTCCGGGGAGGGGAGAGGCACTGAAGCTTTCTTT.

The chain has TRBV6-6 and TRBJ1-2, with 8 bases that match TRBD1. The CDR3 covers 14 residues. The germline gives CDR1 MNHNY, CDR2 SVGAGI (reference sequence). Trimming cost V 6 bases and J 8 bases; bases outside gene matches: 11. In nucleotides, the CDR3 is TGTGCCAGCAGCCAAGCCCAGGGGGCCTTAGGCTACACCTTC. This gives the protein CASSQAQGALGYTF.

The chain couples TRBV11-2 to TRBJ1-1, with D maybe TRBD1 (6 bases). The germline V and J ends were trimmed by 2 bases and 1 base, with 17 bases remaining between them. This CDR3 is built from 17 residues. Germline V gene lookup returns CDR1 SGHAT and CDR2 FQNNGV. In nucleotides, the CDR3 is TGTGCCAGCAGCTTACGGCCAGAGGGGGGGCCGAACACTGAAGCTTTCTTT. This gives the protein CASSLRPEGGPNTEAFF.

The V and J genes are TRBV2 and TRBJ2-7, with D tentatively TRBD2 (5 bases). V lost 3 bases and J lost 2, with 11 bases in between. CDR3 size: 14 residues. Germline V gene lookup returns CDR1 SNHLY and CDR2 FYNNEI. CDR3 nucleotides: TGTGCCAGCAGTGATCAGCGGAGTCCCTACGAGCAGTACTTC. It specifies CASSDQRSPYEQYF.

Only one count was recorded for this clone. This chain uses TRBV19 with TRBJ1-5; the D gene is possibly TRBD1 (5 bases). V lost 2 bases to trimming and J lost 5 bases, with 7 bases between them. The CDR3 sequence is 13 residues long. Germline CDR1 is LNHDA and CDR2 is SQIVND (reference sequence). CDR3 in amino acids: CASSILGDQPQHF. In DNA form, the CDR3 reads TGTGCCAGTAGTATACTAGGGGATCAGCCCCAGCATTTT.

The chain carries TRBV21-1 and TRBJ1-5. TRBV21-1 is given as a pseudogene. The CDR3 sequence is 20 residues long. In nucleotides, the CDR3 is TGTGCCAGCAGCAAAGCCTCCCCTGACTCGAACCCCCCGAGCAATCAGCCCCAGAATTTT. Amino acids: CASSKASPDSNPPSNQPQNF.

This chain uses TRBV11-2 with TRBJ1-3; 10 nucleotides line up with TRBD1. The germline gives CDR1 SGHAT, CDR2 FQNNGV. After removal of 3 bases from V and 3 bases from J, the junction contained 5 bases not matched to a gene. The length of the CDR3 is 16 residues. CDR3 sequence: CASSFRDRGFGNTIYF. CDR3 in DNA: TGTGCCAGCAGCTTTCGGGACAGGGGATTTGGAAACACCATATATTTT.

The chain combines TRBV4-1 with TRBJ2-3, with D hard to call. CDR1 and CDR2 from the germline V gene are MGHRA and YSYEKL. The CDR3 has 12 amino acids. The V and J ends lost 4 bases and 5 bases respectively, with 7 bases between them. CDR3 DNA sequence: TGCGCCAGCAGCCCCAACGGAGATACGCAGTATTTT. This sequence encodes CASSPNGDTQYF.

This chain connects TRBV4-1 to TRBJ2-1; TRBD2 matches at 8 bases. The ends lost 2 bases at V and 4 bases at J; junction bases unmatched: 7. The CDR3 is made up of 16 amino acids. The germline V gene encodes CDR1 MGHRA and CDR2 YSYEKL. The CDR3 DNA is TGCGCCAGCAGCCAACGCGCAAGCGGGGGTTACAATGAGCAGTTCTTC. Its protein is CASSQRASGGYNEQFF.

The genes are TRBV5-4 and TRBJ2-2, with 7 bases identical to TRBD1. This CDR3 is 16 amino acids long. Germline loops: CDR1 SGHNT, CDR2 YYREEE (reference sequence). Losses at the gene ends were 0 bases for V and 3 bases for J; bases not matched to a gene: 5. Here the CDR3 DNA reads TGTGCCAGCAGCTTGGGTGACAGGGAGTACACCGGGGAGCTGTTTTTT. This encodes CASSLGDREYTGELFF. The variable domain in full, completed from reference TRBV5-4 and TRBJ2-2, reads ETGVTQSPTHLIKTRGQQVTLRCSSQSGHNTVSWYQQALGQGPQFIFQYYREEENGRGNFPPRFSGLQFPNYSSELNVNALELDDSALYLCASSLGDREYTGELFFGEGSRLTVL.

This clone was observed a handful of times. The gene calls are TRBV6-5 and TRBJ1-2, with 8 bases aligning to TRBD1. Germline V gene data show CDR1 as MNHEY and CDR2 as SVGAGI. This CDR3 has 15 residues. After removal of 3 bases from V and 8 bases from J, the junction contained 11 bases not matched to a gene. The CDR3 loop is CASSYSTDRGWGYTF. The DNA for the CDR3 is TGTGCCAGCAGTTATTCTACCGACAGGGGCTGGGGCTACACCTTC.

This chain joins TRBV5-1 and TRBJ2-7; 7 bases are a match to TRBD1. V was clipped by 1 base and J by 7 bases; unmatched bases: 11. Per the germline V gene, CDR1 is SGHRS and CDR2 is YFSETQ. The CDR3 length is 15 residues. CDR3 DNA sequence: TGCGCCAGCAGCTTGACTCAAGGGACAGTACGAGAGCAGTACTTC. This translates into CASSLTQGTVREQYF.

The rearrangement uses TRBV4-1 and TRBJ1-4, with TRBD1 matching 11 bases. There are 22 residues in the CDR3. V lost 4 bases, J lost 1 base, and 20 bases stayed unmatched. Per germline, CDR1 MGHRA and CDR2 YSYEKL. The CDR3 spells CASSPLPSPGQGVGGTNEKLFF. The CDR3 DNA is TGCGCCAGCAGCCCGTTACCCTCACCGGGACAGGGGGTAGGAGGAACTAATGAAAAACTGTTTTTT.

The V call is TRBV4-3, the J call TRBJ2-2; the D is unclear. The germline V gene encodes CDR1 LGHNA and CDR2 YSLEER. The CDR3 has 14 residues. The germline V and J ends were trimmed by 4 bases and 5 bases, with 11 bases remaining between them. The CDR3 sequence is CASSLATRTGELFF. The DNA for the CDR3 is TGCGCCAGCAGCCTTGCGACTCGGACCGGGGAGCTGTTTTTT.

This clone was counted a single time. The V gene is TRBV5-6, the J gene TRBJ2-5; no clear D. With the DNA end fitting TRBJ2-7 better, the J assignment may be wrong. Germline CDR1 reads SGHDT; CDR2 reads YYEEEE. This CDR3 is built from 12 residues. CDR3 amino acids: CASSLGGYEQYF. DNA for the CDR3: TGTGCCAGCAGCTTGGGTGGTTACGAGCAGTACTTC.

The chain uses TRBV5-4 and TRBJ2-5, with 10 bases aligning to TRBD1. Germline loops: CDR1 SGHNT, CDR2 YYREEE (reference sequence). Unmatched junction bases numbered 7, after V lost 3 bases and J lost 5 bases. The CDR3 has 15 residues. CDR3 in DNA: TGTGCCAGCAGCTCGCCGGGACAGGGGATGGAGACCCAGTACTTC. This encodes CASSSPGQGMETQYF.

The CDR3 sequence is CASSLGGTSGSSYNEQFF. In DNA, the CDR3 is TGTGCCAGCAGCTTAGGTGGGACTAGCGGGAGTTCCTACAATGAGCAGTTCTTC. This rearrangement joins TRBV7-2 to TRBJ2-1; TRBD2 aligns across 14 bases. There are 18 residues in the CDR3. CDR1 and CDR2 (germline): SGHTA, FQGNSA. V trimming: 1 base; J trimming: 1 base; junction bases outside the gene matches: 3.

This rearrangement joins TRBV5-1 to TRBJ1-1; 10 nucleotides line up with TRBD1. The germline gives CDR1 SGHRS, CDR2 YFSETQ. The junction had 4 bases not matched to a gene; V was cut back by 4 bases and J by 1 base. The CDR3 consists of 15 residues. The CDR3 DNA follows: TGCGCCAGCAGCGAAGGACAGGGGGGGAACACTGAAGCTTTCTTT. Its translation: CASSEGQGGNTEAFF.

This chain connects TRBV5-7 to TRBJ1-5; 7 positions match TRBD1. TRBV5-7 is treated as an ORF (open reading frame) with a function not yet certain. Germline trimming cut 4 bases from V and 1 base from J; bases unmatched to any gene: 8. CDR3 length: 16 residues. In nucleotides, the CDR3 is TGTGCCAGCAGCGGATACAGGGGTGGAAGCAATCAGCCCCAGCATTTT. It is translated as CASSGYRGGSNQPQHF.

This clone was observed a single time. The chain has TRBV13 and TRBJ2-2; 12 bases line up with TRBD2. The CDR3 is 17 residues long. Germline loops: CDR1 PRHDT, CDR2 FYEKMQ (reference sequence). V was clipped by 4 bases and J by 1 base; unmatched bases: 4. CDR3 protein: CASSSWTSGVNTGELFF. The CDR3 DNA follows: TGTGCCAGCAGCTCCTGGACTAGCGGGGTGAACACCGGGGAGCTGTTTTTT.

This clone has a handful of counts. The chain has TRBV6-1 and TRBJ2-1; 7 bases align to TRBD2. Trimming at V came to 1 base and at J to 8 bases, leaving 5 bases not matched to a gene. CDR3 length: 14 residues. Germline CDR1 reads MNHNS; CDR2 reads SASEGT. Here the CDR3 DNA reads TGTGCCAGCAGTGAAGTGACTAGCTCTGATGAGCAGTTCTTC. Amino acid sequence: CASSEVTSSDEQFF.

This chain links TRBV28 with TRBJ2-7; 11 nucleotides match TRBD2. The V gene's germline CDR1 is MDHEN and CDR2 SYDVKM. V lost 5 bases, J lost 1 base, and 4 bases stayed unmatched. The CDR3 totals 15 residues. Here the CDR3 DNA reads TGTGCCAGCAGTCTAGCGGGGGGCATTTCCTACGAGCAGTACTTC. This gives the protein CASSLAGGISYEQYF.

The rearrangement uses TRBV7-7 and TRBJ2-5; TRBD2 aligns across 9 bases. There are 17 residues in the CDR3. Germline CDR1 reads SSHAT; CDR2 reads FNYEAQ (reference sequence). The junction had 12 bases not matched to a gene; V was cut back by 5 bases and J by 2 bases. CDR3 loop: CASSPRGRGGSQETQYF. CDR3 in DNA: TGTGCCAGCAGCCCTAGAGGGCGGGGGGGGTCTCAAGAGACCCAGTACTTC.

V gene TRBV5-8 combines with J gene TRBJ1-5; TRBD1 is a possible D gene (5 bases). Trimming stripped 2 bases from V and 1 base from J, with 10 bases between. Germline V gene data show CDR1 as SGHTS and CDR2 as YDEGEE. The CDR3 loop spans 15 amino acids. The CDR3 DNA reads as TGTGCCAGCAGCTTAAGGGGAGGGAGCAATCAGCCCCAGCATTTT. Translated, it gives CASSLRGGSNQPQHF.